The entry below describes one T cell receptor (beta chain). Its specificity is unknown. The RNA, roughly 0.45 to 1 ug, was put through reverse transcription using random hexamers. TCR beta CDR3 was amplified by immunoSEQ covering 54 Vbeta and 13 Jbeta. TCRdb called the immunoSEQ multiplex PCR reads again in MiXCR, with one record for every CDR3 protein. The table lists some 110,000 distinct CDR3 sequences, roughly 95% of them singletons. This entry belongs to a study of CD8 T cells in Susac syndrome. Overall study context: Among the sequenced Susac syndrome patients, roughly six had active disease while fewer than 10 were in remission. The study's findings and limits: As the study acknowledged, the number of individuals who were part of its TCR sequencing and HLA analysis was relatively small.

The length of the CDR3 is 15 residues. The V end lost 0 bases, the J end lost 0 bases, and 7 bases lay between the germline ends. Germline CDR1 reads SGDLS; CDR2 reads YYNGEE. Sequencing used CD8+ T cells from PBMCs. The receptor comes from a human donor with Susac syndrome. The genes are TRBV9 and TRBJ1-5; D may be TRBD1 (5 bases). CDR3 nucleotide sequence: TGTGCCAGCAGCGTAGAGGACAATAGCAATCAGCCCCAGCATTTT. It translates to CASSVEDNSNQPQHF.